This is a list of T cell receptor beta chains from one sample in a study of blood T cell repertoires in COVID-19. Profiling relied on immunoSEQ multiplex PCR, and the TCRdb table lists in-frame clones only, not all of them. The repertoire holds approximately 100,000 clones, with 65% to 75% as singletons. Sequences were obtained from peripheral blood. The receptors derive from a human donor with acute or convalescent COVID-19. The donor label of this sample is uncertain. Each CDR3 is given with its conserved first and last residue. A D gene is named only where the DNA matches it firmly. Not all rows give a size; the values are once, few, many and, for expanded clones, a class.

DNA: TGTGCCATCAGTGACACTTCCGGGACAGGATTCATTCCAGCTTTCTTT
CDR3: CAISDTSGTGFIPAFF
size: -
D: TRBD1
J: TRBJ1-1
V: TRBV10-3

DNA: TGTGCCAGCAGTTCCGGGACAGGTTCCTACAATGAGCAGTTCTTC
CDR3: CASSSGTGSYNEQFF
size: -
D: TRBD1
J: TRBJ2-1
V: TRBV6-4

DNA: TGTGCCAGCAGCTTTGAAGCGGGGGGGCTAGAGACCCAGTACTTC
CDR3: CASSFEAGGLETQYF
size: -
D: TRBD2
J: TRBJ2-5
V: TRBV7-9

DNA: TGTGCCAGCTCACGTGGCTTTGGGGACACGGAGACCCAGTACTTC
CDR3: CASSRGFGDTETQYF
size: -
D: -
J: TRBJ2-5
V: TRBV18

DNA: TGCGCCAGCAGCCAAGGAATTGGCCAGCCCCAGCATTTT
CDR3: CASSQGIGQPQHF
size: many
D: -
J: TRBJ1-5
V: TRBV4-1

DNA: TGTGCCAGCAGTTACTACAGGGAAGGAAACACCATATATTTT
CDR3: CASSYYREGNTIYF
size: -
D: -
J: TRBJ1-3
V: TRBV6-5

DNA: TGTGCCAGCAGCTCAATCAACAGGGGACCGCAGTATTTT
CDR3: CASSSINRGPQYF
size: -
D: TRBD1
J: TRBJ2-3
V: TRBV7-2

DNA: TGTGCCAGCAGTTTAGGAGGGGGCGTCAAGACTGAAGCTTTCTTT
CDR3: CASSLGGGVKTEAFF
size: -
D: TRBD1
J: TRBJ1-1
V: TRBV28

DNA: TGTGCCAGCAGCCCCGGCGGGACCACCGGGAGAAATTCACCCCTCCACTTT
CDR3: CASSPGGTTGRNSPLHF
size: -
D: -
J: TRBJ1-6
V: TRBV11-2

DNA: TGTGCCAGCAGTTCTACAGGGGGTAGCGCTGAAGCTTTCTTT
CDR3: CASSSTGGSAEAFF
size: -
D: TRBD1
J: TRBJ1-1
V: TRBV28

DNA: TGTGCCAGCTCACAAATGGGACAGGGAGGAGGCACTGAAGCTTTCTTT
CDR3: CASSQMGQGGGTEAFF
size: -
D: TRBD1
J: TRBJ1-1
V: TRBV18

DNA: TGTGCCAGCAGCTTAGGGACAGGATTCACAGATACGCAGTATTTT
CDR3: CASSLGTGFTDTQYF
size: few
D: TRBD1
J: TRBJ2-3
V: TRBV7-2

DNA: TGTGCCAGCAGTGAGTCAGGGAGGCCGAAACAGCCCCAGCATTTT
CDR3: CASSESGRPKQPQHF
size: -
D: -
J: TRBJ1-5
V: TRBV6-1

DNA: TGTGCCAGTAGTATTCATGGCAGACCTGTAGCGGCAAATCAGCCCCAGCATTTT
CDR3: CASSIHGRPVAANQPQHF
size: -
D: -
J: TRBJ1-5
V: TRBV19

DNA: TGTGCCAGCAGTGACCCTAGCGGGGGGAGGTCCGGGGAGCTGTTTTTT
CDR3: CASSDPSGGRSGELFF
size: -
D: TRBD2
J: TRBJ2-2
V: TRBV28

DNA: TGCGCCAGCAGCTTGGGGCTAGCGGGGTTTGGAGAGACCCAGTACTTC
CDR3: CASSLGLAGFGETQYF
size: -
D: TRBD2
J: TRBJ2-5
V: TRBV5-1

DNA: TGTGCCAGCAGCTCCGGGACAGGGTTCGAGCAGTACTTC
CDR3: CASSSGTGFEQYF
size: -
D: TRBD1
J: TRBJ2-7
V: TRBV27

DNA: TGTGCCAGCAGCTTGGGACAGGGGGAAGAGACCCAGTACTTC
CDR3: CASSLGQGEETQYF
size: -
D: TRBD1
J: TRBJ2-5
V: TRBV5-6

DNA: TGTGCCAGCTCACTAGGCGAGGGTTTGGAGCAGTACTTC
CDR3: CASSLGEGLEQYF
size: -
D: -
J: TRBJ2-7
V: TRBV18

DNA: TGTGCCAGCAGGGTCGGCGGGCCTCAACCGTACAATGAGCAGTTCTTC
CDR3: CASRVGGPQPYNEQFF
size: -
D: -
J: TRBJ2-1
V: TRBV7-2

DNA: TGTGCCAGCAGCCAAGCGTGGGGGGGGAGTGATACGCAGTATTTT
CDR3: CASSQAWGGSDTQYF
size: -
D: TRBD2
J: TRBJ2-3
V: TRBV3-1/TRBV3-2

DNA: TGTGCCACCTCTACAGCCTTGAACACTGAAGCTTTCTTT
CDR3: CATSTALNTEAFF
size: many
D: -
J: TRBJ1-1
V: TRBV15

DNA: TGTGCCAGCAGCACTGGGGCGTCCGCGGGAAACACCATATATTTT
CDR3: CASSTGASAGNTIYF
size: -
D: -
J: TRBJ1-3
V: TRBV9

DNA: TGCGCCAGCAGCCAAGCCGGGACTGCCTCCTACAATGAGCAGTTCTTC
CDR3: CASSQAGTASYNEQFF
size: -
D: -
J: TRBJ2-1
V: TRBV4-1

DNA: TGTGCCAGCAGTGAGGGACAGGGGAGGGACATTCAGTACTTC
CDR3: CASSEGQGRDIQYF
size: -
D: TRBD1
J: TRBJ2-4
V: TRBV6-1

DNA: TGTGCCAGCAGTTACGCACGGGGGGACACCGGGGAGCTGTTTTTT
CDR3: CASSYARGDTGELFF
size: -
D: TRBD2
J: TRBJ2-2
V: TRBV6-5

DNA: TGCTGTGCTCGTGGGGCTAGCGGGGGGATCTACAATGAGCAGTTCTTC
CDR3: CCARGASGGIYNEQFF
size: -
D: TRBD2
J: TRBJ2-1
V: TRBV20-1

DNA: TGTGCCAGCAGTTACTCGTCAGGGGGCTATGGCTACACCTTC
CDR3: CASSYSSGGYGYTF
size: -
D: TRBD1
J: TRBJ1-2
V: TRBV6-2/TRBV6-3

DNA: TGTGCCAGCGGGAGGGCAGAAAATCAGCCCCAGCATTTT
CDR3: CASGRAENQPQHF
size: -
D: -
J: TRBJ1-5
V: TRBV2

DNA: TGTGCCAGCAGCGCCAGACAGGAGATCTATAATTCACCCCTCCACTTT
CDR3: CASSARQEIYNSPLHF
size: once
D: -
J: TRBJ1-6
V: TRBV9

DNA: TGTGCCAGCAGCGACCTACAGGGGATAAAGTACTTC
CDR3: CASSDLQGIKYF
size: -
D: TRBD1
J: TRBJ2-7
V: TRBV5-6

DNA: TGTGCCATCAACCAAGGAGGGGCCTACGAGCAGTACTTC
CDR3: CAINQGGAYEQYF
size: few
D: -
J: TRBJ2-7
V: TRBV10-3

DNA: TGCGCCAGCAGCTTGGCCCGAGTAGCCGGGACAGATACGCAGTATTTT
CDR3: CASSLARVAGTDTQYF
size: -
D: -
J: TRBJ2-3
V: TRBV5-1

DNA: TGTGCCAGCAGTTTCGCCTATAATTCACCCCTCCACTTT
CDR3: CASSFAYNSPLHF
size: few
D: -
J: TRBJ1-6
V: TRBV12-3/TRBV12-4

DNA: TGCGCCAGCAGCTTTACAGGGAGCGCCTATAATTCACCCCTCCACTTT
CDR3: CASSFTGSAYNSPLHF
size: few
D: -
J: TRBJ1-6
V: TRBV5-1

DNA: TGTGCCAGCAGCTTGGGGGGACTAGGCACAGATACGCAGTATTTT
CDR3: CASSLGGLGTDTQYF
size: -
D: TRBD2
J: TRBJ2-3
V: TRBV5-6

DNA: TGTGCCACCTCTGGGCCGCCGGGGGTGGGGGCCAACGTCCTGACTTTC
CDR3: CATSGPPGVGANVLTF
size: -
D: -
J: TRBJ2-6
V: TRBV24-1

DNA: TGTGCCAGCAGTTGGTGGGGACAGGCCGGGAAAACTGAAGCTTTCTTT
CDR3: CASSWWGQAGKTEAFF
size: -
D: TRBD1
J: TRBJ1-1
V: TRBV28

DNA: TGTGCCACCAGCAGAATACACACCTACGAGCAGTACTTC
CDR3: CATSRIHTYEQYF
size: -
D: -
J: TRBJ2-7
V: TRBV15

DNA: TGCGCCAGCAGCCAAAGACAGGGGGCTAACACCGGGGAGCTGTTTTTT
CDR3: CASSQRQGANTGELFF
size: few
D: TRBD1
J: TRBJ2-2
V: TRBV4-1

DNA: TGTGCCAGCAGCCTAAGCGGGGGGGCCGGATACAATGAGCAGTTCTTC
CDR3: CASSLSGGAGYNEQFF
size: -
D: TRBD2
J: TRBJ2-1
V: TRBV7-3

DNA: TGTGCCAGCAGCTTAGTAGCTCAGGGTACGCAGTATTTT
CDR3: CASSLVAQGTQYF
size: -
D: -
J: TRBJ2-3
V: TRBV11-3

DNA: TGTGCCAGCAGACCCTTGAGTGGGGGCGTTACTGAAGCTTTCTTT
CDR3: CASRPLSGGVTEAFF
size: -
D: -
J: TRBJ1-1
V: TRBV7-2

DNA: TGTGCCAGCAGTGACCCGGGACAGGGATCTGAAAAACTGTTTTTT
CDR3: CASSDPGQGSEKLFF
size: few
D: TRBD1
J: TRBJ1-4
V: TRBV28

DNA: TGTGCCAGCAGCCGTAACAGGGCTGGGGCCAACGTCCTGACTTTC
CDR3: CASSRNRAGANVLTF
size: -
D: -
J: TRBJ2-6
V: TRBV6-5

DNA: TGTGCCAGCAGCGTAGAGGCAGCGAAATCTTATAATTCACCCCTCCACTTT
CDR3: CASSVEAAKSYNSPLHF
size: few
D: -
J: TRBJ1-6
V: TRBV9

DNA: TGTGCCAGCAGCTTAGGAACCGGACAGGGTTCGGATACGCAGTATTTT
CDR3: CASSLGTGQGSDTQYF
size: once
D: TRBD1
J: TRBJ2-3
V: TRBV7-8

DNA: TGTGCCAGCAGCTTATGGGGGCGGAGTAGGGGAGAGACCCAGTACTTC
CDR3: CASSLWGRSRGETQYF
size: -
D: -
J: TRBJ2-5
V: TRBV7-2

DNA: TGCAGCGTTGGGCAGGGGGGCTTAAATGAAAAACTGTTTTTT
CDR3: CSVGQGGLNEKLFF
size: few
D: TRBD1
J: TRBJ1-4
V: TRBV29-1

DNA: TGCAGCGTTTCACAGGACCAAGAGACCCAGTACTTC
CDR3: CSVSQDQETQYF
size: -
D: -
J: TRBJ2-5
V: TRBV29-1